This T cell receptor beta chain was observed in a study of cytomegalovirus exposure and HLA in healthy donors. Across the whole study: An early release of data contained about 85 million unique TCRs, which came from HLA-typed donors.

General study results and limits: In vitro assays verified that a few CMV-associated chains recognized CMV antigens specifically. V- and J-gene trimming in TCR beta was tied to a missense DCLRE1C variant by an analysis performed later.

As to this clone: The target antigen is unknown.

Vbeta (60) and Jbeta (13) primers were used in the PCR. Source study methods: In a later analysis, the count reached 76 million or so unique TCR beta chains, with 9 million to 11 million shared. Produced via immunoSEQ multiplex PCR; TCRdb's table is partial and in-frame only. V, J and clone size were drawn from that table, and D and trimming were deduced from the DNA. The sample lists 100,000 to 150,000 clones; roughly 73% were seen once. Germline-derived CDR1 and CDR2 are MNHNS and SASEGT. This CDR3 comprises 14 residues. The ends lost 6 bases at V and 0 bases at J; junction bases unmatched: 4. The material sequenced was PBMCs. This TCR was sampled from a male donor in good health and CMV-seronegative. This chain connects TRBV6-1 to TRBJ1-1; the match to TRBD1 covers 7 bases. CDR3 DNA: TGTGCCAGCAGCCTGGGACAGTTGAACACTGAAGCTTTCTTT. Amino acids: CASSLGQLNTEAFF.